These 2 T cell receptor beta chains originate from one sample sequenced in a study of cytotoxic CD8 clonotypes in ibrutinib-treated CLL. Profiled with immunoSEQ multiplex PCR; TCRdb holds only in-frame clones, not every one. The repertoire holds about 200,000 clones, more than 70% seen once, with 11% in the top ten. Sample: PBMCs, taken after 12 months of ibrutinib treatment. The source of these receptors is a human donor with chronic lymphocytic leukemia.

This clone was detected only a few times. V gene TRBV2 combines with J gene TRBJ2-1; 9 nucleotides agree with TRBD2. The germline V gene encodes CDR1 SNHLY and CDR2 FYNNEI. V was clipped by 4 bases and J by 5 bases; unmatched bases: 15. The CDR3 has 18 residues. The CDR3 DNA reads as TGTGCCAGCAGTGCCCGACTAGCGGCCTTGGGTAAACACAATGAGCAGTTCTTC. This codes for CASSARLAALGKHNEQFF.

CDR3 residues: CASTLSSWSETQYF. CDR3 DNA sequence: TGTGCCAGCACCCTGTCCTCCTGGAGCGAGACCCAGTACTTC. V is TRBV11-2 and J is TRBJ2-5; D gene uncertain. CDR1 is SGHAT, CDR2 FQNNGV, per germline. The CDR3 runs 14 residues. Trimming took off 7 bases at V and 5 bases at J, with 17 bases between the two ends.